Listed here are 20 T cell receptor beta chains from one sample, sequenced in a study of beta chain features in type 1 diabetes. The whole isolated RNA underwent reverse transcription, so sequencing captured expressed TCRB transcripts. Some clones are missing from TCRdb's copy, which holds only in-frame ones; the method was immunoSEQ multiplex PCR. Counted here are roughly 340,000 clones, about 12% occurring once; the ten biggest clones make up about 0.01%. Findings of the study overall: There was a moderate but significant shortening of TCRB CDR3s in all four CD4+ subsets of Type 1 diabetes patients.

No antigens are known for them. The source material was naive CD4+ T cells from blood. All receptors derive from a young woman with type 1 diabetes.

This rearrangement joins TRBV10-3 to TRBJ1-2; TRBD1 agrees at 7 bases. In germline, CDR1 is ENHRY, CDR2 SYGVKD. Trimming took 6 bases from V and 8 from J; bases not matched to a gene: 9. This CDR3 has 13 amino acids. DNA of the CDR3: TGTGCCATCAGGGGGACAGCAACTATGGGCTACACCTTC. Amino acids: CAIRGTATMGYTF.

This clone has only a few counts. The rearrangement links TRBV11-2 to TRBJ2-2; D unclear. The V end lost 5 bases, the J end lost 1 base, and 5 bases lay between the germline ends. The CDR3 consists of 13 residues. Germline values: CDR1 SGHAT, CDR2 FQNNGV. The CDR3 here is CASSLRNTGELFF. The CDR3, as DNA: TGTGCCAGCAGCCTGAGGAACACCGGGGAGCTGTTTTTT.

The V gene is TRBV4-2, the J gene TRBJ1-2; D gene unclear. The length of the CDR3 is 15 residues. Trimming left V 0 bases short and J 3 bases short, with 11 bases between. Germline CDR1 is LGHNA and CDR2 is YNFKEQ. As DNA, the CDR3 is TGTGCCAGCAGCCAAGATAGGCGGGGATACTATGGCTACACCTTC. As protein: CASSQDRRGYYGYTF.

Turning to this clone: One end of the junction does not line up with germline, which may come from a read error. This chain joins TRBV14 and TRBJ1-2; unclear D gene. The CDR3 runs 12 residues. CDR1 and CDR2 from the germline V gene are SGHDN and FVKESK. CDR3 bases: TGTGCCAGCAGCCGAAATTTCGTTAGACGGGCCTTC. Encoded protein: CASSRNFVRRAF. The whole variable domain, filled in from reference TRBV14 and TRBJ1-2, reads EAGVTQFPSHSVIEKGQTVTLRCDPISGHDNLYWYRRVMGKEIKFLLHFVKESKQDESGMPNNRFLAERTGGTYSTLKVQPAELEDSGVYFCASSRNFVRRAFGSGTRLTVV.

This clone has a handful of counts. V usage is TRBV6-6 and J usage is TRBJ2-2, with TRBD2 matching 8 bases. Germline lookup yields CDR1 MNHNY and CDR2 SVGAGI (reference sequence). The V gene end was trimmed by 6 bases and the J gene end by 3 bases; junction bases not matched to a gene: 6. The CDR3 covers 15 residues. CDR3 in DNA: TGTGCCAGCAGGATACCGGGACTAGACACCGGGGAGCTGTTTTTT. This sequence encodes CASRIPGLDTGELFF.

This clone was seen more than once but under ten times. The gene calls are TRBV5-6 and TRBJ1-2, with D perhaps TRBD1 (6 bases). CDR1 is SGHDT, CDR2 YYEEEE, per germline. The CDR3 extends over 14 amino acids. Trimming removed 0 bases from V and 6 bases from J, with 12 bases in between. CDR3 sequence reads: CASSLGGGRDGYTF. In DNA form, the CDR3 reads TGTGCCAGCAGCTTGGGAGGGGGAAGGGATGGCTACACCTTC. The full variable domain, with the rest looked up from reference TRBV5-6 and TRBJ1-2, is DAGVTQSPTHLIKTRGQQVTLRCSPKSGHDTVSWYQQALGQGPQFIFQYYEEEERQRGNFPDRFSGHQFPNYSSELNVNALLLGDSALYLCASSLGGGRDGYTFGSGTRLTVV.

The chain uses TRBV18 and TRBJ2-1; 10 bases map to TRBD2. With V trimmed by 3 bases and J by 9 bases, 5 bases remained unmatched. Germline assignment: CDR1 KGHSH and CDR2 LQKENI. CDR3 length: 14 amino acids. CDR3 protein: CASSPASGSGEQFF. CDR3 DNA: TGTGCCAGCTCACCGGCTAGCGGGAGTGGTGAGCAGTTCTTC.

The CDR3 bases are TGTGCCAGCAGCAAAACTAGCGGGAATACCTACGAGCAGTACTTC. As protein: CASSKTSGNTYEQYF. This chain links TRBV7-9 with TRBJ2-7; 10 nucleotides match TRBD2. Germline lookup yields CDR1 SEHNR and CDR2 FQNEAQ (reference sequence). Unmatched junction bases numbered 6, after V lost 5 bases and J lost 2 bases. The CDR3 runs 15 residues.

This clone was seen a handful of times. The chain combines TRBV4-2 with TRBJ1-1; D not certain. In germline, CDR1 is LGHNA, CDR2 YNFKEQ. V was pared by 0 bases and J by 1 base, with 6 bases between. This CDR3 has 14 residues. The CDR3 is CASSQEGKNTEAFF. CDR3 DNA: TGTGCCAGCAGCCAAGAGGGCAAGAACACTGAAGCTTTCTTT.

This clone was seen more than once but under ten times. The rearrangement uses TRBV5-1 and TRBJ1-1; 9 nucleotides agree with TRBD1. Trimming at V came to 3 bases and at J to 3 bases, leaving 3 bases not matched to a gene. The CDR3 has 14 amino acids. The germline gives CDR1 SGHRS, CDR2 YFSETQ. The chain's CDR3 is CASSSTGGDTEAFF. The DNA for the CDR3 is TGCGCCAGCAGCTCGACAGGGGGGGACACTGAAGCTTTCTTT. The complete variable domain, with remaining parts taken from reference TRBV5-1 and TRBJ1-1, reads KAGVTQTPRYLIKTRGQQVTLSCSPISGHRSVSWYQQTPGQGLQFLFEYFSETQRNKGNFPGRFSGRQFSNSRSEMNVSTLELGDSALYLCASSSTGGDTEAFFGQGTRLTVV.

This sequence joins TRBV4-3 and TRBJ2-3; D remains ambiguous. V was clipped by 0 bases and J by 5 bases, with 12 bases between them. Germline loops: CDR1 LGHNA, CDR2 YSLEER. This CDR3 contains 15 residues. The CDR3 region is CASSQDPLPGDTQYF. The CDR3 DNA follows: TGCGCCAGCAGCCAAGACCCTCTCCCAGGAGATACGCAGTATTTT.

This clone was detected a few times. The CDR3 nucleotides read TGTGCCAGCAGCCAACCTGGGGCAAACATTCAGTACTTC. As protein: CASSQPGANIQYF. The chain couples TRBV14 to TRBJ2-4; weak D call: TRBD1 (5 bases). Germline V gene lookup returns CDR1 SGHDN and CDR2 FVKESK. Deletions cut 2 bases from V and 6 bases from J, with 8 bases between. The CDR3 consists of 13 residues.

The CDR3 sequence is CASRTSGSGEQFF. The CDR3 DNA follows: TGCGCCAGCAGGACTAGCGGGAGTGGGGAGCAGTTCTTC. This chain uses TRBV4-3 with TRBJ2-1; 12 bases align to TRBD2. J was trimmed by 10 bases and V by 6 bases; bases with no gene match: 4. The CDR3 is 13 residues long. Germline-derived CDR1 and CDR2 are LGHNA and YSLEER.

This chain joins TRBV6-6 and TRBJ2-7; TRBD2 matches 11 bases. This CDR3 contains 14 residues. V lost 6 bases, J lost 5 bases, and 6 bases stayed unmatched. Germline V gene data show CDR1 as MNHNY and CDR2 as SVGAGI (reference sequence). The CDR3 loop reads CASRLAGGLDEQYF. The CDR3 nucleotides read TGTGCCAGCAGGCTAGCGGGAGGTCTCGACGAGCAGTACTTC.

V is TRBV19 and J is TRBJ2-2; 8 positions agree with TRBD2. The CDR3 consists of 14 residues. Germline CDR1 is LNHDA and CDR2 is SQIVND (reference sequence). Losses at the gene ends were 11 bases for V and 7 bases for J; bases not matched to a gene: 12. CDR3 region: CAGRAGTSVGELFF. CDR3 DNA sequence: TGTGCCGGACGAGCCGGGACTAGTGTCGGGGAGCTGTTTTTT. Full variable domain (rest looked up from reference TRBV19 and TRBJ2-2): DGGITQSPKYLFRKEGQNVTLSCEQNLNHDAMYWYRQDPGQGLRLIYYSQIVNDFQKGDIAEGYSVSREKKESFPLTVTSAQKNPTAFYLCAGRAGTSVGELFFGEGSRLTVL.

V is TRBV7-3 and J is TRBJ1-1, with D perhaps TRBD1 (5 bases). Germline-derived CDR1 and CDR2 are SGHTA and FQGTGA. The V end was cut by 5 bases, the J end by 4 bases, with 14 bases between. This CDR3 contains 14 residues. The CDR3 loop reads CASSPTSGFTEAFF. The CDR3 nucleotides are TGTGCCAGCAGCCCAACCTCAGGGTTCACTGAAGCTTTCTTT.

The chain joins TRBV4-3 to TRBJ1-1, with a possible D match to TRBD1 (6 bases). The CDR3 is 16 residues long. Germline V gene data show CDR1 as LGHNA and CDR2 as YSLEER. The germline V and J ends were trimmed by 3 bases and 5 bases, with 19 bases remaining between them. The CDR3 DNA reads TGCGCCAGCAGCCAGTCACCACAGGGCCCTGGTACTGAAGCTTTCTTT. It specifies CASSQSPQGPGTEAFF.

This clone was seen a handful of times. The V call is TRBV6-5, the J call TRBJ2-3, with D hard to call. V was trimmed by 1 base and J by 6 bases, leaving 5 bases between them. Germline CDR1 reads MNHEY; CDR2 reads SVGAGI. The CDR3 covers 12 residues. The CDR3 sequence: CASSYFGDTQYF. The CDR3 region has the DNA TGTGCCAGCAGTTACTTCGGGGATACGCAGTATTTT.

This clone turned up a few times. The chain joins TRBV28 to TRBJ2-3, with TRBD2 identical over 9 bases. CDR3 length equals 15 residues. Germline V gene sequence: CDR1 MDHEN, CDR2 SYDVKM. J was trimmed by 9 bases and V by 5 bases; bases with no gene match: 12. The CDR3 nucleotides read TGTGCCAGCAGTCCCAATAGCGGGGGAGGAGACACGCAGTATTTT. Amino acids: CASSPNSGGGDTQYF.

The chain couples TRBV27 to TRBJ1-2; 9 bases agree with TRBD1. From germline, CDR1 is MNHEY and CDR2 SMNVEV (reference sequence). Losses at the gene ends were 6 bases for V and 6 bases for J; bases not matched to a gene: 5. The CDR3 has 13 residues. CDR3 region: CASSGQGSNGYTF. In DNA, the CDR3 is TGTGCCAGCAGCGGACAGGGGTCGAATGGCTACACCTTC.